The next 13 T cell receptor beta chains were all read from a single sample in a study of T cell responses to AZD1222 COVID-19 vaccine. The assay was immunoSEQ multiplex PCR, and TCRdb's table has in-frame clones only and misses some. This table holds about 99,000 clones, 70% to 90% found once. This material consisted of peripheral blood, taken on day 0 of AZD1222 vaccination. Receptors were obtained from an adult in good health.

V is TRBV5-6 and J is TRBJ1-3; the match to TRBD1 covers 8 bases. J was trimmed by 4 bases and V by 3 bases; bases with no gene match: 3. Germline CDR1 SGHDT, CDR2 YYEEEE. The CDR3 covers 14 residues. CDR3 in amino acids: CASSSTGAGNTIYF. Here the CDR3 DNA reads TGTGCCAGCAGCTCGACAGGGGCCGGAAACACCATATATTTT.

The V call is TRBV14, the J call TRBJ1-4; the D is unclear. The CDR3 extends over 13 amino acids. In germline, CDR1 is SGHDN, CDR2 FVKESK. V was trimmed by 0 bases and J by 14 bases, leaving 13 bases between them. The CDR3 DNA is TGTGCCAGCAGCCAAGAACCCTACCAAGGGCTGTTTTTT. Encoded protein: CASSQEPYQGLFF.

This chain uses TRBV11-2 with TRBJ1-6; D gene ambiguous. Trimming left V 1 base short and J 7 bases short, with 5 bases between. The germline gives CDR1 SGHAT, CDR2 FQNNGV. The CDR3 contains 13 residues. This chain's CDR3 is CASSLVSNSPLHF. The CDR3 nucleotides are TGTGCCAGCAGCTTAGTTTCGAATTCACCCCTCCACTTT. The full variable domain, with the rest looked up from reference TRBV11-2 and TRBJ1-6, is EAGVAQSPRYKIIEKRQSVAFWCNPISGHATLYWYQQILGQGPKLLIQFQNNGVVDDSQLPKDRFSAERLKGVDSTLKIQPAKLEDSAVYLCASSLVSNSPLHFGNGTRLTVT.

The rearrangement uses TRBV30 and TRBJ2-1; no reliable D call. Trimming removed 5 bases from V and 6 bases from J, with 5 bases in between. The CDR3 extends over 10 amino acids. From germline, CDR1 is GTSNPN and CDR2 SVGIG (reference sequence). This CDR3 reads CAWEVNEQFF. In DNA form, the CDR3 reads TGTGCCTGGGAAGTCAATGAGCAGTTCTTC.

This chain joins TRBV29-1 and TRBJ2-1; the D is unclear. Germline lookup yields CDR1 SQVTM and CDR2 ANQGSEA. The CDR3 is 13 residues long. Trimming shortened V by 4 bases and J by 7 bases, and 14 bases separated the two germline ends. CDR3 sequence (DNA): TGCAGCGTTGTTTCTGGCAACACAAATGAGCAGTTCTTC. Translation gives CSVVSGNTNEQFF.

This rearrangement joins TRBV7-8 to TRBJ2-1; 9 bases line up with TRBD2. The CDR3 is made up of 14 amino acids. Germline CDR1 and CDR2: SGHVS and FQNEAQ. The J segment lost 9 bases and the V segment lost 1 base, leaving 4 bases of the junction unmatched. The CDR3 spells CASSLVREGGEQFF. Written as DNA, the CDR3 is TGTGCCAGCAGCTTAGTGCGGGAGGGGGGTGAGCAGTTCTTC.

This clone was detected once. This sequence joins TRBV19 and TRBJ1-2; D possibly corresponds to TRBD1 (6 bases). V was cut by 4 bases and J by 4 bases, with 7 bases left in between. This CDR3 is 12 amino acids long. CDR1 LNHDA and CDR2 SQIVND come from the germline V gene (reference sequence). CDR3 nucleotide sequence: TGTGCCAGTAGTACGGACAGCTATGGCTACACCTTC. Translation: CASSTDSYGYTF.

CDR3 DNA: TGTGCCAGCAGTGACTACTGGGGGCAGGGAGACACTGAAGCTTTCTTT. Protein: CASSDYWGQGDTEAFF. This chain connects TRBV6-1 to TRBJ1-1; possibly TRBD1 for D (6 bases). The CDR3 is 16 residues long. V lost 3 bases to trimming and J lost 3 bases, with 17 bases between them. Germline CDR1 and CDR2: MNHNS and SASEGT.

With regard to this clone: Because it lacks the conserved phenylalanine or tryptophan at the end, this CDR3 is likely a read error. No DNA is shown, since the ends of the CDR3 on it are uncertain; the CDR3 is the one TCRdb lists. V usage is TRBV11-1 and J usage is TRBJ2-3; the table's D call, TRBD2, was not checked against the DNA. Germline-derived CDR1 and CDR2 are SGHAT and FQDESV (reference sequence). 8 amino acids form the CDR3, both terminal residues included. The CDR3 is CASKQGGC.

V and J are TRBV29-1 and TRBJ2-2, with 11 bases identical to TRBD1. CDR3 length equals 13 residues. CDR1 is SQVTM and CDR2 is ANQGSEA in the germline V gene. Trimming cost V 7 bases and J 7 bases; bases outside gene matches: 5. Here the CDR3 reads CSATGTGGGELFF. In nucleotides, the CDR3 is TGCAGCGCCACCGGGACAGGGGGCGGGGAGCTGTTTTTT.

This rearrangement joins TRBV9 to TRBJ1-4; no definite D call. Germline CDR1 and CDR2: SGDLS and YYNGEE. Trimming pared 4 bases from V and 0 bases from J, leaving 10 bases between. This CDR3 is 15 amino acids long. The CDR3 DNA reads TGTGCCAGCAGCTCGGACGGTGCAACTAATGAAAAACTGTTTTTT. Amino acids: CASSSDGATNEKLFF. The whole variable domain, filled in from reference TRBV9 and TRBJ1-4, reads DSGVTQTPKHLITATGQRVTLRCSPRSGDLSVYWYQQSLDQGLQFLIQYYNGEERAKGNILERFSAQQFPDLHSELNLSSLELGDSALYFCASSSDGATNEKLFFGSGTQLSVL.

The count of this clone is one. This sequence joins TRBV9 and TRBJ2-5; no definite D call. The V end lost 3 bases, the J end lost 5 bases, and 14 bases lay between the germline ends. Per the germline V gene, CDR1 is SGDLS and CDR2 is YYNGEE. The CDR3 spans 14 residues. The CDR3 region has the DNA TGTGCCAGCAGCGCCGCCGGCGCGGTGGAGACCCAGTACTTC. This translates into CASSAAGAVETQYF. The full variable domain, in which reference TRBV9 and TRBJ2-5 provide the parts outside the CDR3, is DSGVTQTPKHLITATGQRVTLRCSPRSGDLSVYWYQQSLDQGLQFLIQYYNGEERAKGNILERFSAQQFPDLHSELNLSSLELGDSALYFCASSAAGAVETQYFGPGTRLLVL.

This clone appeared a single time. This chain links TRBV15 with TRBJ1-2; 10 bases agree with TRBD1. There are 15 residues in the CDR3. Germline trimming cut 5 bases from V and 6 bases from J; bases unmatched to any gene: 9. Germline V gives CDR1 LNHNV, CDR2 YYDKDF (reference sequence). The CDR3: CATSSRFGQGDGYTF. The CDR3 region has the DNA TGTGCCACCAGCTCCCGGTTTGGACAGGGGGATGGCTACACCTTC.